The T cell receptor beta chain described here comes from a study of identical twins. The CDR3 is made up of 15 amino acids. The germline CDR1 and CDR2 sequences are KGHSH and LQKENI. V gave up 5 bases and J gave up 6 bases; unmatched junction bases: 6. This clonotype was seen repeatedly, ten times or more. TCRdb recomputed calls from the 5' RACE reads with MiXCR, one row per CDR3 protein. The table includes under 400,000 distinct CDR3 sequences, 7% to 9.5% detected once. The rearrangement links TRBV18 to TRBJ2-2; the match to TRBD2 covers 10 bases. The sequence was collected from a woman in her forties or fifties in good health. Sequences were obtained from naive T cells sorted from blood. CDR3 bases: TGTGCCAGCTCAAGGACTAGCGGCGTCCCCGGGGAGCTGTTTTTT. Translated, it gives CASSRTSGVPGELFF.